These 18 T cell receptor beta chains were all obtained from the same sample, sequenced in a study of early stage breast cancer tumors. The repertoire was sequenced with immunoSEQ multiplex PCR; TCRdb's copy has only in-frame clones and lacks some. The sample consists of 25,000 to 30,000 clones, approximately 80% of them appearing once. Sequenced sample: blood. These receptors were collected from a person in their sixties with breast cancer.

The chain links TRBV15 to TRBJ2-7; D perhaps matches TRBD1 (6 bases). V dropped 6 bases and J dropped 7 bases, with 22 bases sitting between them. The CDR3 contains 15 residues. The germline V gene has CDR1 LNHNV and CDR2 YYDKDF (reference sequence). The CDR3 loop is CATSSPGQREREQYF. The CDR3 DNA sequence: TGTGCCACCAGTTCACCCGGACAGAGAGAGAGGGAGCAGTACTTC.

This chain uses TRBV9 with TRBJ2-2, with a possible D match to TRBD1 (5 bases). Germline loops: CDR1 SGDLS, CDR2 YYNGEE. This CDR3 comprises 15 residues. Trimming cost V 3 bases and J 6 bases, with 15 bases left between them. The CDR3: CASSGSARVPGELFF. CDR3 DNA: TGTGCCAGCAGCGGATCGGCCAGGGTTCCCGGGGAGCTGTTTTTT.

The rearrangement links TRBV29-1 to TRBJ2-2; D remains ambiguous. The germline V gene has CDR1 SQVTM and CDR2 ANQGSEA. This CDR3 is 15 amino acids long. Trimming took 0 bases from V and 2 from J, leaving 10 bases between them. DNA of the CDR3: TGCAGCGTTGAAGATTCGAGCCGTAACACCGGGGAGCTGTTTTTT. Amino acid sequence: CSVEDSSRNTGELFF.

This sequence joins TRBV9 and TRBJ2-1; 10 nucleotides align to TRBD2. With 0 bases clipped from V and 10 bases from J, the junction kept 4 bases outside the gene matches. The germline gives CDR1 SGDLS, CDR2 YYNGEE. This CDR3 is 14 amino acids long. The CDR3 sequence is CASSVALAGEEQFF. The CDR3 nucleotides read TGTGCCAGCAGCGTAGCTCTAGCGGGAGAAGAGCAGTTCTTC. Together with reference TRBV9 and TRBJ2-1, the CDR3 gives the full variable domain: DSGVTQTPKHLITATGQRVTLRCSPRSGDLSVYWYQQSLDQGLQFLIQYYNGEERAKGNILERFSAQQFPDLHSELNLSSLELGDSALYFCASSVALAGEEQFFGPGTRLTVL.

This clone was seen only once. The rearrangement uses TRBV7-9 and TRBJ2-3; the match to TRBD1 covers 11 bases. The CDR3 is 15 amino acids. V was clipped by 4 bases and J by 5 bases; unmatched bases: 5. Germline CDR1 is SEHNR and CDR2 is FQNEAQ (reference sequence). The CDR3 DNA follows: TGTGCCAGCAGCTCGGACAGGGGGCCCAAAGATACGCAGTATTTT. This encodes CASSSDRGPKDTQYF.

The chain combines TRBV13 with TRBJ2-2; 7 bases fit TRBD1. The CDR3 runs to 15 residues. V gave up 5 bases and J gave up 4 bases; unmatched junction bases: 7. Germline CDR1 PRHDT, CDR2 FYEKMQ (reference sequence). The CDR3 nucleotides are TGTGCCAGCAGCCTCGGCCGGGACAGCACCGGGGAGCTGTTTTTT. Its protein product is CASSLGRDSTGELFF.

The chain is built from TRBV29-1 and TRBJ1-4; D is possibly TRBD1 (6 bases). This CDR3 is built from 14 residues. CDR1 and CDR2 from the germline V gene are SQVTM and ANQGSEA. Trimming shortened V by 6 bases and J by 1 base, and 12 bases separated the two germline ends. Here the CDR3 DNA reads TGCAGCGTGGGGGCGAGGGGAACTAATGAAAAACTGTTTTTT. Residues: CSVGARGTNEKLFF.

The chain is built from TRBV5-5 and TRBJ2-7, with D uncertain. CDR1 is SGHKS, CDR2 YYEKEE, per germline (reference sequence). This CDR3 comprises 13 residues. V lost 0 bases to trimming and J lost 3 bases, with 7 bases between them. Written as DNA, the CDR3 is TGTGCCAGCAGCTTGGGGTCAGTCTACGAGCAGTACTTC. This encodes CASSLGSVYEQYF.

The rearrangement joins TRBV7-9 to TRBJ1-6; D not resolved. Germline CDR1 and CDR2: SEHNR and FQNEAQ (reference sequence). The CDR3 totals 13 residues. V was shortened by 2 bases and J by 8 bases, with 7 bases between the two germline ends. In DNA, the CDR3 is TGTGCCAGCAGCTTATTTGCGGATTCACCCCTCCACTTT. Translation gives CASSLFADSPLHF.

The J gene is TRBJ2-2, the V gene TRBV27; a weak D match, TRBD1 (6 bases). The CDR3 contains 13 residues. Trimming took off 2 bases at V and 5 bases at J, with 6 bases between the two ends. Germline CDR1 reads MNHEY; CDR2 reads SMNVEV (reference sequence). As DNA, the CDR3 is TGTGCCAGCAGTTTAAGGGGGACCGGGGAGCTGTTTTTT. Its protein product is CASSLRGTGELFF.

CDR3 in DNA: TGTGCCAGCAGCAGTCCGGGACAGGGTGTCCCATATAACTATGGCTACACCTTC. Translation gives CASSSPGQGVPYNYGYTF. J is TRBJ1-2 and V is TRBV28, with 9 bases fitting TRBD1. Germline V gene data show CDR1 as MDHEN and CDR2 as SYDVKM. The CDR3 extends over 18 amino acids. V lost 6 bases, J lost 1 base, and 15 bases stayed unmatched.

This clone was picked up one time. This chain links TRBV30 with TRBJ1-2; 8 bases are a match to TRBD1. The CDR3 sequence is 16 residues long. Germline-derived CDR1 and CDR2 are GTSNPN and SVGIG (reference sequence). V was pared by 4 bases and J by 6 bases, with 16 bases of the junction left unmatched. CDR3 sequence reads: CAWTPYLRGRVHGYTF. The CDR3 coding sequence is TGTGCCTGGACACCATACCTCAGGGGGCGCGTTCATGGCTACACCTTC.

The chain uses TRBV6-5 and TRBJ1-2, with D perhaps matching TRBD1 (6 bases). Germline loops: CDR1 MNHEY, CDR2 SVGAGI. The CDR3 is 15 amino acids. Trimming stripped 2 bases from V and 4 bases from J, with 14 bases between. This CDR3 reads CASSYGTGLGYGYTF. DNA for the CDR3: TGTGCCAGCAGTTACGGAACAGGGTTAGGCTATGGCTACACCTTC.

The chain employs TRBV7-9 and TRBJ2-1; TRBD1 might be the D (6 bases). V was cut by 0 bases and J by 13 bases, with 13 bases left in between. The CDR3 is 13 residues long. Per germline, CDR1 SEHNR and CDR2 FQNEAQ (reference sequence). The CDR3 DNA follows: TGTGCCAGCAGCTTAGCGGGGGCTAGGGGTCAGTTCTTC. Translating gives CASSLAGARGQFF. The full variable domain, with the rest looked up from reference TRBV7-9 and TRBJ2-1, is DTGVSQNPRHKITKRGQNVTFRCDPISEHNRLYWYRQTLGQGPEFLTYFQNEAQLEKSRLLSDRFSAERPKGSFSTLEIQRTEQGDSAMYLCASSLAGARGQFFGPGTRLTVL.

The DNA of the CDR3 is TGTGCCAGCAGGAAAGGACAGGGGGGGGAGCTGTTTTTT. This translates into CASRKGQGGELFF. V and J are TRBV28 and TRBJ2-2, with TRBD1 identical over 9 bases. This CDR3 is built from 13 residues. Germline CDR1 MDHEN, CDR2 SYDVKM. The V segment lost 6 bases and the J segment 8 bases; nucleotides outside the gene matches: 4.

In DNA, the CDR3 is TGTGCCACCAGCAGGACACCAATCGCTAGCGGGAGCCACGAGCAGTACTTC. This sequence encodes CATSRTPIASGSHEQYF. The chain couples TRBV15 to TRBJ2-7; 10 bases map to TRBD2. The CDR3 length is 17 residues. After removal of 3 bases from V and 5 bases from J, the junction contained 13 bases not matched to a gene. CDR1 and CDR2 (germline): LNHNV, YYDKDF (reference sequence).

In its sample, this clone is medium-sized. The V and J genes are TRBV6-4 and TRBJ2-1, with D possibly being TRBD1 (6 bases). The CDR3 consists of 16 residues. From germline, CDR1 is MRHNA and CDR2 SNTAGT. V dropped 0 bases and J dropped 5 bases, with 14 bases sitting between them. The CDR3 nucleotides read TGTGCCAGCAGTGACTCTTCGGGCAGGGGTCACAATGAGCAGTTCTTC. This gives the protein CASSDSSGRGHNEQFF.

The rearrangement joins TRBV11-3 to TRBJ2-1; D might be TRBD2 (5 bases). Per the germline V gene, CDR1 is SGHNT and CDR2 is YENEEA. CDR3 length: 16 residues. The ends were cut back, 1 base at V and 5 bases at J, with 15 bases in the middle. The CDR3 coding sequence is TGTGCCAGCAGCTTAGTAGGCACTAGAGAAGACAATGAGCAGTTCTTC. Its protein product is CASSLVGTREDNEQFF.